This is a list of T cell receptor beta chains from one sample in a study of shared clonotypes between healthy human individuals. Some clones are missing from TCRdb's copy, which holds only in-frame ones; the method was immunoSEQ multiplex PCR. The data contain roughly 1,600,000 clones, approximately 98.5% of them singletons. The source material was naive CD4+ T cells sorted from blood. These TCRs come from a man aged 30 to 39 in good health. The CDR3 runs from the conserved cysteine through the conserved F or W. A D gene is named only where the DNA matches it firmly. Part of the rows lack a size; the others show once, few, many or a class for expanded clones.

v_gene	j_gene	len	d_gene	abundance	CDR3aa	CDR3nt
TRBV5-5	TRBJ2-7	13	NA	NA	CASSLGLALEQYF	TGTGCCAGCAGCTTGGGGCTAGCGTTGGAGCAGTACTTC
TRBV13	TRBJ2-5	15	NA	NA	CASSSLRQFGETQYF	TGTGCCAGCAGCTCTCTCCGACAGTTTGGGGAGACCCAGTACTTC
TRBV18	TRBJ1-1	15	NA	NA	CASSPPSRKDTEAFF	TGTGCCAGCTCACCCCCGAGCCGGAAGGACACTGAAGCTTTCTTT
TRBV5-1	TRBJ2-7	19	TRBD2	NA	CASSTDRQGLAGRSYEQYF	TGCGCCAGCAGCACCGACCGTCAGGGACTAGCGGGACGTAGCTACGAGCAGTACTTC
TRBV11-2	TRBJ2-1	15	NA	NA	CASSLHSETYNEQFF	TGTGCCAGCAGCCTCCATAGCGAGACCTACAATGAGCAGTTCTTC
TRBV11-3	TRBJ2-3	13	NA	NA	CASSPRWADTQYF	TGTGCCAGCAGCCCCCGCTGGGCAGATACGCAGTATTTT
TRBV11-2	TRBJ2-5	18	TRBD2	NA	CASSLLPNPGLAGETQYF	TGTGCCAGCAGCTTATTACCCAACCCGGGACTAGCGGGAGAGACCCAGTACTTC
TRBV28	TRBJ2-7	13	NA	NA	CASRGVGVYEQYF	TGTGCCAGCAGGGGAGTAGGGGTCTACGAGCAGTACTTC
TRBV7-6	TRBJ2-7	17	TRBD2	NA	CASSLALKGLATYEQYF	TGTGCCAGCAGCTTAGCGCTGAAAGGACTAGCGACCTACGAGCAGTACTTC
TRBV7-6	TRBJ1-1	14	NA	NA	CASSFGRVNTEAFF	TGTGCCAGCAGCTTCGGAAGAGTGAACACTGAAGCTTTCTTT
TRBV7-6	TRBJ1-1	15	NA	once	CASSPRAGGRTEAFF	TGTGCCAGCAGCCCGAGGGCCGGGGGAAGGACTGAAGCTTTCTTT
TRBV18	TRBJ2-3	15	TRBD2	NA	CASSFAGGSTDTQYF	TGTGCCAGCTCTTTTGCCGGCGGGAGTACAGATACGCAGTATTTT
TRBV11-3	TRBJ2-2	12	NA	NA	CASSSKTGELFF	TGTGCCAGCAGCTCAAAAACCGGGGAGCTGTTTTTT
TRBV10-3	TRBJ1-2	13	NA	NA	CAISEFTQDGYTF	TGTGCCATCAGTGAGTTCACACAGGATGGCTACACCTTC
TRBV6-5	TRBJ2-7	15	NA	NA	CASRKRGMSSYEQYF	TGTGCCAGCAGAAAAAGAGGTATGAGCTCCTACGAGCAGTACTTC
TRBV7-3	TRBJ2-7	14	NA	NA	CASSPSQGTYEQYF	TGTGCCAGCAGCCCTTCCCAGGGTACCTACGAGCAGTACTTC
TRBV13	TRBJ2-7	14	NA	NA	CASSTGGRFYEQYF	TGTGCCAGCAGCACAGGTGGACGGTTCTACGAGCAGTACTTC
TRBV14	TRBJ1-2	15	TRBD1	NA	CASSPRTGANYGYTF	TGTGCCAGCAGCCCCCGGACAGGAGCTAACTATGGCTACACCTTC
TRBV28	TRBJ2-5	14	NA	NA	CASSLWLGTGAQYF	TGTGCCAGCAGTTTATGGTTGGGAACGGGTGCCCAGTACTTC
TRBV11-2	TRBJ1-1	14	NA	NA	CASSLIGGNTEAFF	TGTGCCAGCAGCCTTATAGGGGGTAACACTGAAGCTTTCTTT
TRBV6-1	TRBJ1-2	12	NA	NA	CASRDQSYGYTF	TGTGCCAGCAGGGACCAGAGCTATGGCTACACCTTC